Presented here are 22 T cell receptor beta chains from one specimen sequenced in a study of T cell responses to AZD1222 COVID-19 vaccine (dated by TCRdb to 2020 to 2022). The protocol used for the library was the immunoSEQ multiplex PCR assay. TCRdb holds this immuneACCESS table with in-frame rearrangements only. Some clones are missing; in checked studies, unresolved V genes explain under half, and the rest has no known cause. The sample profile shows tens of thousands of clones; 92% of them were found once. The ten largest clones represent 3.1% of the sample. This specimen's time point label, per the study, means: about 28 days (+/-7) after the second vaccine dose. The sample in question was peripheral blood, obtained 28 days after the second AZD1222 dose. Receptors were obtained from an adult who received the AZD1222 COVID-19 vaccine.

V and J are TRBV12-3 or TRBV12-4 and TRBJ2-7; D possibly corresponds to TRBD2 (5 bases). The CDR3 has 8 amino acids. V lost 10 bases, J lost 11 bases, and 9 bases lay in between. CDR3 sequence: CATLGEYF. As DNA, the CDR3 is TGTGCCACTCTGGGAGAGTACTTC.

Notes on this clone: A junction boundary mismatches the germline segment, possibly from a read error. This chain uses TRBV7-8 with TRBJ1-2; D is undetermined. Per the germline V gene, CDR1 is SGHVS and CDR2 is FQNEAQ. The CDR3 is 15 amino acids. CDR3 residues: CASSIAPSKNYGYTF. The CDR3 DNA is TGTGCCAGCAGCATAGCCCCTTCAAAGAACTATGGCTACACCTTC.

The chain links TRBV28 to TRBJ2-1; D not resolved. The CDR3 spans 14 residues. V dropped 4 bases and J dropped 9 bases, with 16 bases sitting between them. CDR1 is MDHEN, CDR2 SYDVKM, per germline. CDR3 sequence reads: CASSSKYPWGEQFF. The DNA for the CDR3 is TGTGCCAGCAGTTCCAAGTATCCCTGGGGTGAGCAGTTCTTC.

This chain links TRBV9 with TRBJ1-1; possibly TRBD1 for D (5 bases). CDR3 length: 15 residues. Trimming pared 3 bases from V and 0 bases from J, leaving 12 bases between. In germline, CDR1 is SGDLS, CDR2 YYNGEE. This chain's CDR3 is CASSASGTLNTEAFF. The DNA of the CDR3 is TGTGCCAGCAGCGCGTCGGGGACCCTGAACACTGAAGCTTTCTTT. The full variable domain, its missing parts supplied by reference TRBV9 and TRBJ1-1, is DSGVTQTPKHLITATGQRVTLRCSPRSGDLSVYWYQQSLDQGLQFLIQYYNGEERAKGNILERFSAQQFPDLHSELNLSSLELGDSALYFCASSASGTLNTEAFFGQGTRLTVV.

V usage is TRBV7-2 and J usage is TRBJ1-2, with D unresolved. V was pared by 2 bases and J by 0 bases, with 10 bases between. CDR3 length: 15 residues. Germline assignment: CDR1 SGHTA and CDR2 FQGNSA. The CDR3 DNA reads TGTGCCAGCAGCTTAACCCTCGGAACTAACTATGGCTACACCTTC. This encodes CASSLTLGTNYGYTF.

V is TRBV19 and J is TRBJ1-5, with D possibly TRBD1 on 6 matching bases. The length of the CDR3 is 17 residues. Germline V gene data show CDR1 as LNHDA and CDR2 as SQIVND (reference sequence). The V gene lost 6 bases and the J gene lost 0 bases, with 18 bases spanning the gap. Here the CDR3 DNA reads TGTGCCAGTAGCTATGGGGGGGCAGCACATAGCAATCAGCCCCAGCATTTT. This codes for CASSYGGAAHSNQPQHF.

The rearrangement uses TRBV7-2 and TRBJ2-7, with D uncertain. The germline gives CDR1 SGHTA, CDR2 FQGNSA. The V and J ends lost 1 base and 8 bases respectively, with 6 bases between them. The CDR3 spans 11 residues. The CDR3 sequence is CASSLEAKQYF. As DNA, the CDR3 is TGTGCCAGCAGCTTAGAAGCGAAGCAGTACTTC.

CDR3 nucleotide sequence: TGTGCCAGCAGCTTAGGCCAGCTGGACCAAGAGACCCAGTACTTC. It yields the protein CASSLGQLDQETQYF. This chain joins TRBV7-2 and TRBJ2-5; D unresolved. V shed 1 base and J shed 0 bases, with 9 bases lying between them. CDR1 and CDR2 (germline): SGHTA, FQGNSA. The CDR3 runs 15 residues.

The V call is TRBV29-1, the J call TRBJ1-3; D is uncertain. V gave up 5 bases and J gave up 0 bases, with 8 bases separating them. The CDR3 loop spans 13 amino acids. Germline V gene lookup returns CDR1 SQVTM and CDR2 ANQGSEA. The chain's CDR3 is CSVSRSSGNTIYF. The CDR3 bases are TGCAGCGTTTCAAGGAGCTCTGGAAACACCATATATTTT. Looking up the rest from reference TRBV29-1 and TRBJ1-3 gives the full variable domain: SAVISQKPSRDICQRGTSLTIQCQVDSQVTMMFWYRQQPGQSLTLIATANQGSEATYESGFVIDKFPISRPNLTFSTLTVSNMSPEDSSIYLCSVSRSSGNTIYFGEGSWLTVV.

This chain joins TRBV5-1 and TRBJ2-1, with 11 bases fitting TRBD1. CDR1 is SGHRS and CDR2 is YFSETQ in the germline V gene. With 3 bases clipped from V and 8 bases from J, the junction kept 7 bases outside the gene matches. The CDR3 contains 15 residues. CDR3 amino acids: CASSSDRGLVDEQFF. In DNA form, the CDR3 reads TGCGCCAGCAGCTCGGACAGGGGGCTGGTTGATGAGCAGTTCTTC.

The chain is built from TRBV19 and TRBJ1-5; a possible D gene is TRBD1 (5 bases). The CDR3 runs 12 residues. Germline-derived CDR1 and CDR2 are LNHDA and SQIVND (reference sequence). Trimming stripped 4 bases from V and 9 bases from J, with 10 bases between. The CDR3 reads CASSRERGPQHF. The CDR3 coding sequence is TGTGCCAGTAGTAGAGAAAGGGGGCCCCAGCATTTT.

This rearrangement joins TRBV6-6 to TRBJ2-4; 9 positions match TRBD1. Germline V CDR1 and CDR2: MNHNY, SVGAGI (reference sequence). With V trimmed by 2 bases and J by 0 bases, 2 bases remained unmatched. The CDR3 totals 16 residues. CDR3 in DNA: TGTGCCAGCAGTTACATGGGACAGGGAGCCAAAAACATTCAGTACTTC. This encodes CASSYMGQGAKNIQYF.

Only one count was recorded for this clone. The chain employs TRBV19 and TRBJ1-1; D call uncertain. The germline gives CDR1 LNHDA, CDR2 SQIVND (reference sequence). There are 14 residues in the CDR3. V was cut by 7 bases and J by 1 base, with 13 bases left in between. CDR3 loop: CASTGRAGNTEAFF. The CDR3 DNA follows: TGTGCCAGTACCGGACGGGCAGGGAACACTGAAGCTTTCTTT.

The V call is TRBV15, the J call TRBJ2-5; D not resolved. The germline V and J ends were trimmed by 0 bases and 1 base, with 3 bases remaining between them. This CDR3 comprises 13 residues. Per germline, CDR1 LNHNV and CDR2 YYDKDF (reference sequence). In nucleotides, the CDR3 is TGTGCCACCAGCAGAGATGTCCAAGAGACCCAGTACTTC. Amino acids: CATSRDVQETQYF.

The chain employs TRBV21-1 and TRBJ1-6. TRBV21-1 has pseudogene status. The CDR3 is made up of 20 amino acids. This CDR3 reads CASSPRAERQTSSYNSPLHF. The CDR3 coding sequence is TGTGCCAGCAGCCCCCGGGCCGAACGACAGACTAGCTCCTATAATTCACCCCTCCACTTT.

This chain joins TRBV7-3 and TRBJ2-1; weak D call: TRBD2 (5 bases). The ends were cut back, 0 bases at V and 9 bases at J, with 12 bases in the middle. This CDR3 comprises 14 residues. The germline CDR1 and CDR2 sequences are SGHTA and FQGTGA. Here the CDR3 reads CASSLTGWAGEQFF. The CDR3 DNA sequence: TGTGCCAGCAGCTTAACGGGTTGGGCGGGTGAGCAGTTCTTC.

V gene TRBV4-3 combines with J gene TRBJ1-5; 8 bases agree with TRBD1. Germline-derived CDR1 and CDR2 are LGHNA and YSLEER. Trimming took 3 bases from V and 4 from J; bases not matched to a gene: 17. This CDR3 has 19 residues. CDR3 in DNA: TGCGCCAGCAGCCAGGACTCCGTGGACAGGGATGCTTTTAATCAGCCCCAGCATTTT. The encoded protein is CASSQDSVDRDAFNQPQHF.

The V call is TRBV2, the J call TRBJ1-2, with unresolved D. V was pared by 2 bases and J by 2 bases, with 6 bases between. Germline values: CDR1 SNHLY, CDR2 FYNNEI. CDR3 length: 13 amino acids. CDR3 nucleotide sequence: TGTGCCAGCAGTGAAACACCGAACTATGGCTACACCTTC. Protein sequence: CASSETPNYGYTF. Complete variable domain (other parts from reference TRBV2 and TRBJ1-2): EPEVTQTPSHQVTQMGQEVILRCVPISNHLYFYWYRQILGQKVEFLVSFYNNEISEKSEIFDDQFSVERPDGSNFTLKIRSTKLEDSAMYFCASSETPNYGYTFGSGTRLTVV.

The chain carries TRBV11-2 and TRBJ1-3; TRBD1 is a possible D gene (5 bases). This CDR3 spans 15 amino acids. Germline CDR1 SGHAT, CDR2 FQNNGV. The V end was cut by 4 bases, the J end by 0 bases, with 10 bases between. CDR3 amino acids: CASSSRGTSGNTIYF. The DNA for the CDR3 is TGTGCCAGCAGCTCCCGGGGGACCTCTGGAAACACCATATATTTT.

The chain links TRBV25-1 to TRBJ1-5, with a tentative D call TRBD1 (5 bases). V was shortened by 6 bases and J by 2 bases, with 11 bases between the two germline ends. Germline lookup yields CDR1 MGHDK and CDR2 SYGVNS. The CDR3 is made up of 14 amino acids. The CDR3 here is CASRPAGGNQPQHF. CDR3 sequence (DNA): TGTGCCAGCAGACCCGCGGGGGGCAATCAGCCCCAGCATTTT.

The genes are TRBV6-5 and TRBJ2-2; D possibly corresponds to TRBD2 (6 bases). Germline V gene lookup returns CDR1 MNHEY and CDR2 SVGAGI. This CDR3 is built from 15 residues. V lost 6 bases, J lost 4 bases, and 15 bases lay in between. In DNA, the CDR3 is TGTGCCAGCAGATGGGGCAGGGAGGTCACCGGGGAGCTGTTTTTT. This codes for CASRWGREVTGELFF.

The V gene is TRBV5-1, the J gene TRBJ1-2; D unresolved. CDR3 length: 14 amino acids. CDR1 and CDR2 (germline): SGHRS, YFSETQ. V was cut by 4 bases and J by 6 bases, with 16 bases left in between. The CDR3 sequence: CASSPPGRIHGYTF. The CDR3 nucleotides read TGCGCCAGCAGCCCGCCCGGCAGGATACATGGCTACACCTTC.